These 9 T cell receptor beta chains originate from one sample sequenced in a study of T cells in Graves' hyperthyroidism and ophthalmopathy. RNA transcripts yielded amplified TCR beta CDR3 regions. The study used the HTBI primer set for a first-round RT-PCR of the TCR CDR3. One entry per CDR3 protein results from TCRdb running MiXCR on the multiplex PCR reads. The table records 500,000 to 600,000 distinct CDR3 sequences, 35% to 50% of them present only once. Sequenced input: peripheral blood or thyroid tissue (not recorded which). Receptors originate from an adult woman with Graves' disease, either hyperthyroidism or ophthalmopathy (not recorded which).

V gene TRBV10-3 combines with J gene TRBJ2-6, with unresolved D. This CDR3 has 16 residues. Trimming removed 0 bases at V and 1 base at J, with 7 bases between. In germline, CDR1 is ENHRY, CDR2 SYGVKD. CDR3 in DNA: TGTGCCATCAGTGAGTCTCCCGGGTCTGGGGCCAACGTCCTGACTTTC. Residues: CAISESPGSGANVLTF.

This chain links TRBV9 with TRBJ2-7; D might be TRBD1 or TRBD2, each matching 5 bases. CDR3 length: 15 amino acids. Per germline, CDR1 SGDLS and CDR2 YYNGEE. V was trimmed by 4 bases and J by 6 bases, leaving 20 bases between them. The DNA for the CDR3 is TGTGCCAGCAGCCCAGTGAGGGGTGGGTCTTTCGAGCAGTACTTC. Translated: CASSPVRGGSFEQYF.

This clonotype has ten or more counts. The chain joins TRBV12-3 or TRBV12-4 to TRBJ1-3; no clear D gene. Trimming stripped 2 bases from V and 4 bases from J, with 6 bases between. The CDR3 is 13 amino acids. The CDR3 nucleotides read TGTGCCAGCAGTTTAACTGAAGGAAACACCATATATTTT. This sequence encodes CASSLTEGNTIYF.

V and J are TRBV7-9 and TRBJ2-7, with 10 bases identical to TRBD2. There are 15 residues in the CDR3. Germline loops: CDR1 SEHNR, CDR2 FQNEAQ (reference sequence). Trimming took 0 bases from V and 3 from J; bases not matched to a gene: 2. The CDR3 sequence is CASSLAPSGGYEQYF. Written as DNA, the CDR3 is TGTGCCAGCAGCTTAGCGCCTAGCGGGGGCTACGAGCAGTACTTC.

This clonotype occurred many times. The chain recombines TRBV19 with TRBJ1-1; D is possibly TRBD1 (6 bases). Germline CDR1 reads LNHDA; CDR2 reads SQIVND (reference sequence). The CDR3 has 12 amino acids. The V end lost 5 bases, the J end lost 4 bases, and 8 bases lay between the germline ends. CDR3 sequence (DNA): TGTGCCAGTAGTCCGACAGGCACTGAAGCTTTCTTT. Its protein is CASSPTGTEAFF. Full variable domain (missing parts from reference TRBV19 and TRBJ1-1): DGGITQSPKYLFRKEGQNVTLSCEQNLNHDAMYWYRQDPGQGLRLIYYSQIVNDFQKGDIAEGYSVSREKKESFPLTVTSAQKNPTAFYLCASSPTGTEAFFGQGTRLTVV.

V is TRBV2 and J is TRBJ1-5, with a possible D match to TRBD1 (6 bases). Germline CDR1 and CDR2: SNHLY and FYNNEI. The CDR3 loop spans 12 amino acids. In DNA form, the CDR3 reads TGTGCGAAAACAGGGAGGAATCAGCCCCAGCATTTT. It is translated as CAKTGRNQPQHF.

The J gene is TRBJ2-5, the V gene TRBV11-2; D call uncertain. V gave up 2 bases and J gave up 2 bases, with 12 bases separating them. This CDR3 has 15 amino acids. Germline V gives CDR1 SGHAT, CDR2 FQNNGV. CDR3 DNA sequence: TGTGCCAGCAGCTTAAGTTGGCTAAAACAAGAGACCCAGTACTTC. Translated: CASSLSWLKQETQYF.

This chain connects TRBV7-9 to TRBJ2-7, with a tentative D call TRBD1 (5 bases). The ends were cut back, 5 bases at V and 7 bases at J, with 18 bases in the middle. The CDR3 loop spans 14 amino acids. The germline V gene encodes CDR1 SEHNR and CDR2 FQNEAQ (reference sequence). The CDR3 sequence: CASSQVWGREEQYF. Here the CDR3 DNA reads TGTGCCAGCAGCCAAGTGTGGGGCCGTGAGGAGCAGTACTTC.

In its sample, this clonotype was seen a few times. V gene TRBV15 combines with J gene TRBJ1-6, with D tentatively TRBD1 (5 bases). Germline CDR1 and CDR2: LNHNV and YYDKDF (reference sequence). The CDR3 has 16 amino acids. V was shortened by 0 bases and J by 9 bases, with 15 bases between the two germline ends. The CDR3 sequence: CATSRDGPGRGSPLHF. Here the CDR3 DNA reads TGTGCCACCAGCAGAGATGGGCCAGGGAGGGGTTCACCCCTCCACTTT.